This T cell receptor beta chain was identified during a study of T cells expressing NK-cell markers. Overall study: Eight donors were sequenced, of whom seven were HCMV-seropositive, while the remaining one was HCMV-seronegative.

For this clonotype: Its antigen remains unknown.

Synthesis of TCR beta cDNA relied on 5'RACE template switching carrying UMIs. One entry per CDR3 protein, without DNA, is what TCRdb gives after re-calling the 5' RACE reads. This sample's clone table lists 450,000 to 600,000 distinct CDR3 sequences. The CDR3 contains 13 residues. Study outcomes and limitations: About six donors carried dominant NKG2C+ clonotypes that made up roughly 1.0-8% of their CD8+ T cells.

The source is a man between 18 and 29 years old in good health. Sample: blood T cells: a sorted CD56 or NKG2C T cell subset, CD4+ or CD8+ T cells, or bulk PBMC T cells (not recorded which). The J gene is TRBJ2-1, the V gene TRBV12-3 or TRBV12-4; TCRdb designates TRBD2, a call that cannot be tested without DNA. The CDR3 is CASSPDQHNEQFF.